The clone carrying this TCR beta chain showed up just a few times. The sample originates from a study of T cell responses to AZD1222 COVID-19 vaccine. Per the germline V gene, CDR1 is LGHDT and CDR2 is YNNKEL (reference sequence). Trimming cost V 4 bases and J 2 bases, with 14 bases left between them. This CDR3 has 16 residues. The protocol was immunoSEQ multiplex PCR, while the TCRdb copy is restricted to in-frame clones and leaves out a portion. The sample carries about 130,000 clones, around 86% recorded once. Sequencing used peripheral blood, obtained on day 0 of AZD1222 vaccination. The chain uses TRBV3-1 (or the pseudogene TRBV3-2) and TRBJ2-2; possible D gene TRBD1, 6 bases. The sequence was collected from an adult in good health. The CDR3 DNA follows: TGTGCCAGCAGCCGGCGACAGGCGCACAACACCGGGGAGCTGTTTTTT. It encodes CASSRRQAHNTGELFF.